Listed below are T cell receptor beta chains from one sample, sequenced in a study of early T cells in non-severe SARS-CoV-2 infection. One entry per CDR3 protein, called by TCRdb with MiXCR from the 5' RACE reads. Found here are tens of thousands of distinct CDR3 sequences, 6% to 7% of them singletons; the top ten hold 3.5% to 4%. Sequences were obtained from whole blood. The receptors shown here come from an adult who was a healthcare worker with PCR-confirmed SARS-CoV-2 infection or an uninfected control (not recorded which). Each CDR3 is given with its conserved first and last residue. D genes are given only for firm matches. The listing skips clone size in some rows; elsewhere it reads once, few, many or a size class.

13	TRBJ1-2	TRBV11-2	.	.	TGTGCCAGCAGCTTACAGGGAAACTATGGCTACACCTTC	CASSLQGNYGYTF
12	TRBJ1-5	TRBV28	TRBD1	.	TGTGCCAGCGGAGGGGGCGGGCAGCCCCAGCATTTT	CASGGGGQPQHF
19	TRBJ2-3	TRBV3-1	TRBD2	few	TGTGCCAGCAGCCAAGATGGGGGACTAGCGGGGGGCCGCACAGATACGCAGTATTTT	CASSQDGGLAGGRTDTQYF
16	TRBJ2-1	TRBV7-3	.	many	TGTGCCAGCAGCTCGCCCTCGGGACCTCGAGGCATTGAGCAGTTCTTC	CASSSPSGPRGIEQFF
14	TRBJ1-2	TRBV20-1	.	many	TGCAGTGCTAGGGACACGACAGGCGACTATGGCTACACCTTC	CSARDTTGDYGYTF
13	TRBJ1-2	TRBV28	.	many	TGTGCCAGCACTTCGCCGGGACACGGGGGCTACACCTTC	CASTSPGHGGYTF
18	TRBJ2-1	TRBV28	TRBD1	many	TGTGCCAGCAGTTTTTTCAAATCCGGACAGGGGCGTGGGAGTGAGCAGTTCTTC	CASSFFKSGQGRGSEQFF
13	TRBJ2-6	TRBV3-1	.	.	TGTGCCAGCAGTCCCTCTGGGGCCAACGTCCTGACTTTC	CASSPSGANVLTF
14	TRBJ2-1	TRBV20-1	TRBD1	many	TGCAGTGCCGAGGGGGCGAGCTCCTACAATGAGCAGTTCTTC	CSAEGASSYNEQFF
15	TRBJ2-7	TRBV6-1	TRBD1	many	TGTGCCAGCAGTGGTCAGGGGACAGGCTCGCGCGAGCAGTACTTC	CASSGQGTGSREQYF
12	TRBJ2-1	TRBV6-2/TRBV6-3	.	many	TGTGCCAGCAGTGAGGGGGTAGGTGAGCAGTTCTTC	CASSEGVGEQFF
14	TRBJ2-2	TRBV2	.	few	TGTGCCGGACGAGGGGACCTGAACACCGGGGAGCTGTTTTTT	CAGRGDLNTGELFF
18	TRBJ1-5	TRBV18	.	many	TGTGCCAGCTCACCGGAACAGGGTAGCGGATATAGCAATCAGCCCCAGCATTTT	CASSPEQGSGYSNQPQHF
15	TRBJ1-6	TRBV4-3	.	many	TGCGCCAGCAGCCAAGACAGGGCAATGGGCTCACCCCTCCACTTT	CASSQDRAMGSPLHF
17	TRBJ2-7	TRBV12-3/TRBV12-4	.	few	TGTGCCAGCACCTCTCGAGGGTTGCAGTTGAGCTCCTACGAGCAGTACTTC	CASTSRGLQLSSYEQYF
13	TRBJ2-7	TRBV30	.	many	TGTGCCTGGAGTGTATGGGGGAGTTACGAGCAGTACTTC	CAWSVWGSYEQYF
15	TRBJ2-3	TRBV5-4	TRBD1	many	TGTGCCAGCAGCCTAGACAGGGGAAAAACAGATACGCAGTATTTT	CASSLDRGKTDTQYF
15	TRBJ2-7	TRBV5-4	TRBD1	.	TGTGCCAGCAGCCAGATGGACAGGGGGACCTACGAGCAGTACTTC	CASSQMDRGTYEQYF
13	TRBJ1-6	TRBV30	.	few	TGTGCCTCCGGGGGCTCCTATAATTCACCCCTCCACTTT	CASGGSYNSPLHF
15	TRBJ2-3	TRBV11-2	.	few	TGTGCCAGCAGCGCGAATAGTGGGGGCACAGATACGCAGTATTTT	CASSANSGGTDTQYF
14	TRBJ2-5	TRBV11-2	.	many	TGTGCCAGCAGCTTGCGAACTACCCAAGAGACCCAGTACTTC	CASSLRTTQETQYF
15	TRBJ1-1	TRBV5-1	TRBD1	few	TGCGCCAGCAGCTGGGAACAGGGGAGAGGCACTGAAGCTTTCTTT	CASSWEQGRGTEAFF
14	TRBJ2-3	TRBV29-1	.	many	TGCAGCGTTATTAAGGGGGACACCCGATATACGCAGTATTTT	CSVIKGDTRYTQYF
14	TRBJ2-3	TRBV24-1	.	many	TGTGCCACCAGTGGGACAGGGAGGGCAGATACGCAGTATTTT	CATSGTGRADTQYF
16	TRBJ1-6	TRBV27	TRBD1	many	TGTGCCAGCAGTTTCCGGGACAGCAGATATAATTCACCCCTCCACTTT	CASSFRDSRYNSPLHF
15	TRBJ1-1	TRBV5-1	TRBD1	many	TGCGCCAGCAGCTTGGAGCCCCGGGACAGGGGCCGGGCTTTCTTT	CASSLEPRDRGRAFF
13	TRBJ2-7	TRBV28	TRBD1	few	TGTGCCAGCAGGGGACAGGGGCTGGTGGAGCAGTACTTC	CASRGQGLVEQYF
15	TRBJ2-1	TRBV3-1	.	many	TGTGCCAGCAGCCAAGATCTTGGGCTTTGGGGGGAGCAGTTCTTC	CASSQDLGLWGEQFF
13	TRBJ2-7	TRBV20-1	TRBD2	many	TGCAGTGCTAGGGGAGGGTCCGACTACGAGCAGTACTTC	CSARGGSDYEQYF